One and the same sample provided the 3 T cell receptor beta chains below, sequenced in a study of cytomegalovirus exposure and HLA in healthy donors (dated by TCRdb to between 2016 and 2019). The method was the immunoSEQ multiplex PCR assay. For the multiplex PCR, a mixture combining 60 forward primers for TCR Vbeta segments and 13 reverse primers for TCR Jbeta segments was used. In its TCRdb copy, this immuneACCESS table keeps in-frame sequences only and misses some clones. Where compared with another copy, unresolved V genes explain less than half of these, and the others have no known cause. This sample's clone table shows some 53,000 clones. The ten largest clones add up to 9% to 15% of the sample. Sequencing input: PBMCs. All receptors derive from a woman aged 60-70 years in good health and CMV-seropositive.

The chain links TRBV6-5 to TRBJ2-7; the D is unclear. Germline CDR1 and CDR2: MNHEY and SVGAGI. The CDR3 has 13 amino acids. The V end was cut by 2 bases, the J end by 2 bases, with 7 bases between. CDR3 in amino acids: CASSYRRTYEQYF. DNA of the CDR3: TGTGCCAGCAGTTACCGCAGGACCTACGAGCAGTACTTC.

The chain uses TRBV19 and TRBJ2-7; 8 bases line up with TRBD1. Per the germline V gene, CDR1 is LNHDA and CDR2 is SQIVND (reference sequence). The CDR3 has 16 residues. Germline trimming cut 1 base from V and 2 bases from J; bases unmatched to any gene: 7. CDR3 residues: CASSIGGTGRTYEQYF. DNA for the CDR3: TGTGCCAGTAGTATAGGTGGGACAGGACGAACCTACGAGCAGTACTTC.

The chain couples TRBV20-1 to TRBJ2-3, with D hard to call. The CDR3 contains 10 residues. Deletions cut 3 bases from V and 6 bases from J, with 4 bases between. Germline lookup yields CDR1 DFQATT and CDR2 SNEGSKA (reference sequence). DNA for the CDR3: TGCAGTGCTAGTAGCGATACGCAGTATTTT. It is translated as CSASSDTQYF.